Listed below are T cell receptor beta chains from one sample, sequenced in a study of blood T cell repertoires in COVID-19. Method: immunoSEQ multiplex PCR; TCRdb's copy keeps in-frame clones and lacks some. The sample lists about 83,000 clones, more than 85% seen once, with about 7.8% in the top ten. The source material was peripheral blood. Receptor source: a man older than 75 with active or convalescent COVID-19. Both conserved end residues are part of each CDR3. The D gene is left open where the match is weak. For some rows the clone size is stated as once, few or many, or as a class when expanded; others skip it.

size	J	V	D	CDR3	DNA
NA	TRBJ2-3	TRBV4-1	NA	CASSQEGVLDTDTQYF	TGCGCCAGCAGCCAAGAGGGAGTGCTAGACACAGATACGCAGTATTTT
once	TRBJ2-3	TRBV2	TRBD2	CASRPAGAGDTQYF	TGTGCCAGCAGACCAGCGGGGGCAGGAGATACGCAGTATTTT
once	TRBJ1-4	TRBV14	NA	CASSQDGLRGEKLFF	TGTGCCAGCAGCCAAGACGGACTGCGAGGGGAAAAACTGTTTTTT
few	TRBJ1-2	TRBV30	TRBD1	CAWSSGGEGYTF	TGTGCCTGGAGTTCAGGGGGTGAAGGCTACACCTTC
NA	TRBJ2-1	TRBV5-1	NA	CASSLAGEQFF	TGCGCCAGCAGCTTGGCCGGGGAGCAGTTCTTC
NA	TRBJ1-2	TRBV9	TRBD1	CASSAGQGAVGYTF	TGTGCCAGCAGCGCGGGACAGGGGGCCGTTGGCTACACCTTC
NA	TRBJ2-5	TRBV24-1	NA	CAASNGGRETQYF	TGTGCCGCGTCTAACGGGGGGCGGGAGACCCAGTACTTC
NA	TRBJ1-2	TRBV7-9	NA	CASSFNPRTKNYGYTF	TGTGCCAGCAGCTTCAACCCTAGGACAAAGAACTATGGCTACACCTTC
few	TRBJ1-3	TRBV24-1	TRBD1	CATVTPGRGGNTIYF	TGTGCCACCGTTACCCCGGGCAGGGGGGGAAACACCATATATTTT
NA	TRBJ1-4	TRBV18	TRBD1	CASSPRTGENEKLFF	TGTGCCAGCTCACCACGGACAGGGGAAAATGAAAAACTGTTTTTT
NA	TRBJ1-5	TRBV7-9	TRBD1	CASSQDPTGFGQPQHF	TGTGCCAGCAGCCAAGACCCGACAGGGTTCGGGCAGCCCCAGCATTTT
NA	TRBJ1-1	TRBV5-1	NA	CASSLGPVKTEAFF	TGCGCCAGCAGCTTGGGCCCAGTGAAAACTGAAGCTTTCTTT
NA	TRBJ1-1	TRBV5-6	NA	CASSRRGGNTEAFF	TGTGCCAGCAGTCGTCGAGGGGGGAACACTGAAGCTTTCTTT
NA	TRBJ1-1	TRBV19	NA	CASRRLQGSKMNTEAFF	TGTGCCAGCAGGCGACTGCAGGGGTCGAAAATGAACACTGAAGCTTTCTTT
NA	TRBJ1-1	TRBV25-1	NA	CASSGTPKEAFF	TGTGCCAGCAGTGGGACACCGAAAGAAGCTTTCTTT
NA	TRBJ1-1	TRBV7-6	TRBD1	CASSLVGQGFGTEAFF	TGTGCCAGCAGCTTAGTGGGACAGGGATTTGGCACTGAAGCTTTCTTT
NA	TRBJ2-1	TRBV19	NA	CASSGNRYNEQFF	TGTGCCAGTAGTGGAAACAGGTACAATGAGCAGTTCTTC
NA	TRBJ1-1	TRBV5-1	TRBD1	CASSPRQGTDTEAFF	TGCGCCAGCAGCCCCAGACAGGGTACCGACACTGAAGCTTTCTTT
NA	TRBJ1-2	TRBV19	TRBD1	CASRSINRGTNYGYTF	TGTGCCAGTAGGAGCATCAACAGGGGAACCAACTATGGCTACACCTTC
NA	TRBJ2-5	TRBV19	NA	CASSNLGAETQYF	TGTGCCAGTAGCAATTTGGGGGCAGAGACCCAGTACTTC
NA	TRBJ2-1	TRBV9	TRBD1	CASSEGSGQGITIEQFF	TGTGCCAGCAGCGAGGGCTCGGGACAGGGGATCACAATTGAGCAGTTCTTC
NA	TRBJ1-5	TRBV19	TRBD1	CASREAGWGQGGNQPQHF	TGTGCCAGTCGGGAGGCAGGGTGGGGACAGGGCGGCAATCAGCCCCAGCATTTT
NA	TRBJ1-2	TRBV28	TRBD1	CASSPRQGRYGYTF	TGTGCCAGCAGTCCCAGACAGGGAAGGTATGGCTACACCTTC
NA	TRBJ1-2	TRBV12-3/TRBV12-4	TRBD1	CASSRQGRGYTF	TGTGCCAGCTCTCGACAGGGCAGGGGCTACACCTTC
NA	TRBJ1-2	TRBV25-1	NA	CASSSFRVLGGRDYGYTF	TGTGCCAGCAGTTCGTTTAGGGTTTTAGGGGGTCGCGACTATGGCTACACCTTC